This entry lists 27 T cell receptor beta chains sequenced from one sample in a study of shared clonotypes between healthy human individuals. The data were produced by immunoSEQ multiplex PCR, yet TCRdb's version contains in-frame clones alone and is incomplete. Of roughly 300,000 clones listed, less than 75% are singletons. The sample consisted of memory CD4+ T cells sorted from blood. Described subset: CD45RA-negative fraction. Every receptor here comes from a man aged 25-40 years in good health.

The chain recombines TRBV7-8 with TRBJ1-3, with TRBD1 matching over 9 bases. This CDR3 spans 16 amino acids. J lost 5 bases, V lost 4 bases, and 9 bases had no gene match. Per germline, CDR1 SGHVS and CDR2 FQNEAQ. The CDR3 spells CASSSIQGARRNTIYF. The DNA of the CDR3 is TGTGCCAGCAGCTCCATACAGGGGGCGCGAAGAAACACCATATATTTT.

This clone has more than one count but fewer than ten. The J gene is TRBJ1-6, the V gene TRBV18; the D is unclear. This CDR3 spans 13 amino acids. Germline CDR1 is KGHSH and CDR2 is LQKENI. V was trimmed by 2 bases and J by 4 bases, leaving 3 bases between them. The CDR3 sequence is CASSPDYNSPLHF. As DNA, the CDR3 is TGTGCCAGCTCACCAGATTATAATTCACCCCTCCACTTT.

This clone was found a few times. The rearrangement links TRBV2 to TRBJ2-6; D uncertain. Trimming left V 6 bases short and J 0 bases short, with 15 bases between. The length of the CDR3 is 17 residues. Germline CDR1 and CDR2: SNHLY and FYNNEI. The CDR3 loop reads CASSPPRSGSGANVLTF. In DNA form, the CDR3 reads TGTGCCAGCAGCCCCCCTCGGTCGGGCTCTGGGGCCAACGTCCTGACTTTC.

In this sample, this clone turned up once. This sequence joins TRBV2 and TRBJ2-2; 10 nucleotides agree with TRBD1. This CDR3 comprises 15 residues. CDR1 is SNHLY, CDR2 FYNNEI, per germline. Trimming at V came to 5 bases and at J to 4 bases, leaving 4 bases not matched to a gene. CDR3 coding DNA: TGTGCCAGCAGTAGGGACAGGGGTATCACCGGGGAGCTGTTTTTT. Protein sequence: CASSRDRGITGELFF.

This chain links TRBV28 with TRBJ2-7; the match to TRBD2 covers 13 bases. This CDR3 is 18 amino acids long. Per germline, CDR1 MDHEN and CDR2 SYDVKM. V dropped 4 bases and J dropped 4; count of bases not matched to a gene: 13. For the CDR3, the DNA is TGTGCCAGCAGTTCTCTAACAACTAGCGGGAGGGTCCCGTACGAGCAGTACTTC. The encoded protein is CASSSLTTSGRVPYEQYF.

This clone was counted many times. The chain recombines TRBV23-1 with TRBJ1-5; 7 bases agree with TRBD1. TRBV23-1 counts as an open reading frame of uncertain function. This CDR3 comprises 19 residues. Losses at the gene ends were 1 base for V and 3 bases for J; bases not matched to a gene: 15. In nucleotides, the CDR3 is TGCGCCAGCAGTCAATTCCGAGGGGGCGATGGGAACGACAATCAGCCCCAGCATTTT. Residues: CASSQFRGGDGNDNQPQHF.

This chain connects TRBV7-9 to TRBJ1-1; D is unclear. The CDR3 totals 15 residues. V gave up 2 bases and J gave up 0 bases, with 10 bases separating them. In germline, CDR1 is SEHNR, CDR2 FQNEAQ (reference sequence). The CDR3 reads CASSLISGLNTEAFF. Here the CDR3 DNA reads TGTGCCAGCAGCTTAATTTCGGGGTTGAACACTGAAGCTTTCTTT.

On this clone itself: Sequence at one end of the junction differs from germline and may be a read error. V gene TRBV6-1 combines with J gene TRBJ1-5, with TRBD1 as a possible D gene (5 bases). Germline CDR1 MNHNS, CDR2 SASEGT. This CDR3 has 14 residues. The CDR3 DNA sequence: TGTACCAGCATGCAGGGAGGAGGCAATCAGCCCCAGCATTTT. Translated, it gives CTSMQGGGNQPQHF.

The chain combines TRBV29-1 with TRBJ1-3; D possibly corresponds to TRBD1 (6 bases). The CDR3 has 14 amino acids. V was trimmed by 7 bases and J by 4 bases, leaving 17 bases between them. CDR1 SQVTM and CDR2 ANQGSEA come from the germline V gene. The CDR3 region has the DNA TGCAGCGCCAAGGCGACAGGAGCAGGAAACACCATATATTTT. Protein product: CSAKATGAGNTIYF.

The rearrangement links TRBV11-2 to TRBJ2-3; TRBD2 might be the D (6 bases). The CDR3 totals 14 residues. V shed 3 bases and J shed 6 bases, with 13 bases lying between them. Germline V gene sequence: CDR1 SGHAT, CDR2 FQNNGV. CDR3 bases: TGTGCCAGCAGCTTCGGGACTGACTTGGATACGCAGTATTTT. It encodes CASSFGTDLDTQYF.

This clone has just a few counts. The chain recombines TRBV19 with TRBJ2-2, with 7 bases aligning to TRBD1. The V gene's germline CDR1 is LNHDA and CDR2 SQIVND (reference sequence). This CDR3 is built from 14 residues. Germline trimming cut 6 bases from V and 4 bases from J; bases unmatched to any gene: 5. CDR3 in DNA: TGTGCCAGTAGAAAGGCAGGGGGCACCGGGGAGCTGTTTTTT. Translated: CASRKAGGTGELFF.

The V call is TRBV11-3, the J call TRBJ2-7, with D possibly matching TRBD1 (5 bases). The CDR3 runs 16 residues. CDR1 SGHNT and CDR2 YENEEA come from the germline V gene. Trimming stripped 5 bases from V and 2 bases from J, with 19 bases between. The CDR3 here is CASSPRQGSNTYEQYF. The CDR3 DNA is TGTGCCAGCAGCCCCCGCCAGGGATCTAACACCTACGAGCAGTACTTC. Using reference TRBV11-3 and TRBJ2-7 for the parts outside the CDR3, the full variable domain is EAGVVQSPRYKIIEKKQPVAFWCNPISGHNTLYWYLQNLGQGPELLIRYENEEAVDDSQLPKDRFSAERLKGVDSTLKIQPAELGDSAVYLCASSPRQGSNTYEQYFGPGTRLTVT.

The gene calls are TRBV5-6 and TRBJ1-3; D not certain. Germline V gene lookup returns CDR1 SGHDT and CDR2 YYEEEE. CDR3 length: 11 amino acids. The V and J ends lost 2 bases and 3 bases respectively, with 0 bases between them. CDR3 residues: CASSFGNTIYF. The CDR3 DNA follows: TGTGCCAGCAGCTTTGGAAACACCATATATTTT.

This chain joins TRBV4-2 and TRBJ1-1; TRBD1 is a possible D gene (5 bases). Per the germline V gene, CDR1 is LGHNA and CDR2 is YNFKEQ. V was shortened by 1 base and J by 6 bases, with 21 bases between the two germline ends. This CDR3 contains 17 residues. Written as DNA, the CDR3 is TGTGCCAGCAGCCAAGTCCCCTTCCAGGGAGGGATCTCTGAAGCTTTCTTT. Protein: CASSQVPFQGGISEAFF.

This chain links TRBV19 with TRBJ2-5; weak D call: TRBD1 (5 bases). V was trimmed by 3 bases and J by 4 bases, leaving 12 bases between them. The CDR3 is made up of 14 amino acids. CDR1 is LNHDA and CDR2 is SQIVND in the germline V gene (reference sequence). This CDR3 is CASSIKVQGETQYF. CDR3 sequence (DNA): TGTGCCAGTAGTATCAAGGTTCAGGGAGAGACCCAGTACTTC. The full variable domain, completed using reference TRBV19 and TRBJ2-5, is DGGITQSPKYLFRKEGQNVTLSCEQNLNHDAMYWYRQDPGQGLRLIYYSQIVNDFQKGDIAEGYSVSREKKESFPLTVTSAQKNPTAFYLCASSIKVQGETQYFGPGTRLLVL.

This chain joins TRBV7-6 and TRBJ1-4; perhaps TRBD1 as D (6 bases). This CDR3 is 15 amino acids long. Germline-derived CDR1 and CDR2 are SGHVS and FNYEAQ. Trimming took 3 bases from V and 7 from J, leaving 15 bases between them. CDR3 sequence: CASSFPAGAAEKLFF. The CDR3, as DNA: TGTGCCAGCAGCTTTCCGGCAGGGGCGGCTGAAAAACTGTTTTTT.

The chain recombines TRBV30 with TRBJ2-1; 7 bases match TRBD2. Germline CDR1 is GTSNPN and CDR2 is SVGIG (reference sequence). The CDR3 length is 17 residues. The junction had 10 bases not matched to a gene; V was cut back by 2 bases and J by 0 bases. CDR3 in amino acids: CAWSLRAGLSSYNEQFF. CDR3 bases: TGTGCCTGGAGTCTCCGAGCGGGGCTTAGCTCCTACAATGAGCAGTTCTTC.

Comment on this clone: This sample also contains other DNA sequences that code for the same CDR3. The chain joins TRBV5-1 to TRBJ2-1; maybe TRBD1 (6 bases). The CDR3 extends over 15 amino acids. V was cut by 0 bases and J by 6 bases, with 13 bases left in between. CDR1 and CDR2 from the germline V gene are SGHRS and YFSETQ. The chain's CDR3 is CASSLDGTPINEQFF. CDR3 DNA sequence: TGCGCCAGCAGCTTGGATGGGACACCGATCAATGAGCAGTTCTTC.

The V call is TRBV5-4, the J call TRBJ2-3, with 7 bases identical to TRBD2. V lost 4 bases, J lost 5 bases, and 13 bases stayed unmatched. The CDR3 is made up of 16 amino acids. Germline V CDR1 and CDR2: SGHNT, YYREEE (reference sequence). CDR3 DNA: TGTGCCAGCAGCCATCGACTAGCTCGGAGCCGAGATACGCAGTATTTT. Translation: CASSHRLARSRDTQYF.

This chain uses TRBV28 with TRBJ1-2; 8 bases align to TRBD1. V dropped 3 bases and J dropped 0; count of bases not matched to a gene: 9. There are 17 residues in the CDR3. Germline-derived CDR1 and CDR2 are MDHEN and SYDVKM. The CDR3 DNA sequence: TGTGCCAGCAGTTTGGGGAGTACAGGGGGGTCTAACTATGGCTACACCTTC. Translated, it gives CASSLGSTGGSNYGYTF.

On this clone itself: In the same sample, other DNA sequences code for this CDR3. The chain couples TRBV10-1 to TRBJ1-1; D is unresolved. This CDR3 is 13 amino acids long. With 2 bases removed from V and 1 base from J, the gap between germline ends came to 5 bases. CDR1 WNHNN and CDR2 SYGVQD come from the germline V gene (reference sequence). The CDR3 nucleotides read TGCGCCAGCAGTGAGCTGAGGAACACTGAAGCTTTCTTT. Residues: CASSELRNTEAFF.

There are a few counts of this clone. Other nucleotide sequences in the sample specify the same CDR3. The genes are TRBV9 and TRBJ2-5, with D possibly TRBD2 on 5 matching bases. V was shortened by 0 bases and J by 5 bases, with 8 bases between the two germline ends. The CDR3 has 13 residues. CDR1 and CDR2 from the germline V gene are SGDLS and YYNGEE. The CDR3: CASSVGGEETQYF. The CDR3 DNA reads as TGTGCCAGCAGCGTAGGGGGAGAGGAGACCCAGTACTTC.

In its sample, this clone was seen a few times. The sample has other DNA sequences that encode this CDR3 too. The chain has TRBV28 and TRBJ2-2, with D uncertain. Germline V gene data show CDR1 as MDHEN and CDR2 as SYDVKM. The length of the CDR3 is 12 residues. The germline V and J ends were trimmed by 6 bases and 2 bases, with 4 bases remaining between them. The CDR3 DNA sequence: TGTGCCAGCAGGAGAAACACCGGGGAGCTGTTTTTT. As protein: CASRRNTGELFF.

The V and J genes are TRBV27 and TRBJ2-5; TRBD2 matches 14 bases. The CDR3 is 16 amino acids. Per the germline V gene, CDR1 is MNHEY and CDR2 is SMNVEV (reference sequence). Trimming took 5 bases from V and 3 from J; bases not matched to a gene: 5. The CDR3 region is CASSKTSGRAEETQYF. The DNA of the CDR3 is TGTGCCAGCAGTAAGACTAGCGGGAGGGCGGAAGAGACCCAGTACTTC.

About this clone: This probably arose from a read error, given a far larger clone one base away. The rearrangement links TRBV5-4 to TRBJ2-6; D might be TRBD1 (6 bases). This CDR3 spans 17 amino acids. Germline V gene data show CDR1 as SGHNT and CDR2 as YYREEE (reference sequence). Written as DNA, the CDR3 is TGTGCCAGCAGCTTACAGGACAGCGGATCTGAGGCCAACGTCCTGACTTTC. It translates to CASSLQDSGSEANVLTF.

The chain carries TRBV5-1 and TRBJ1-1; possibly TRBD1 for D (5 bases). Trimming cost V 4 bases and J 1 base, with 17 bases left between them. CDR3 size: 16 residues. CDR1 and CDR2 (germline): SGHRS, YFSETQ. The CDR3 region is CASSPGAHWGNTEAFF. The CDR3 region has the DNA TGCGCCAGCAGCCCCGGGGCCCACTGGGGGAACACTGAAGCTTTCTTT.

The J gene is TRBJ2-6, the V gene TRBV4-1; D might be TRBD1 or TRBD2, each matching 7 bases. The CDR3 totals 19 residues. Germline V gene lookup returns CDR1 MGHRA and CDR2 YSYEKL. Trimming stripped 3 bases from V and 1 base from J, with 19 bases between. CDR3 sequence (DNA): TGCGCCAGCAGCCAGCGGGGGACAGCGCCGACATCTGGGGCCAACGTCCTGACTTTC. Protein product: CASSQRGTAPTSGANVLTF.